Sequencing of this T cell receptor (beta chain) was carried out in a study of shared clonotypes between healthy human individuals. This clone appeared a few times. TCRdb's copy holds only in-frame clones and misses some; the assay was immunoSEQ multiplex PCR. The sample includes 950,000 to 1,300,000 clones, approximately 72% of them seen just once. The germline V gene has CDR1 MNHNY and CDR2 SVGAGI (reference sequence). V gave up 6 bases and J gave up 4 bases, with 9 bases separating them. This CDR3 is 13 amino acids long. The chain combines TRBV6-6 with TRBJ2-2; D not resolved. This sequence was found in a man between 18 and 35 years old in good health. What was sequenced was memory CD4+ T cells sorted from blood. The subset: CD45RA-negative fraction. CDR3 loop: CASSPRTTGELFF. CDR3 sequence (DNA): TGTGCCAGCAGCCCCCGAACCACCGGGGAGCTGTTTTTT.